One and the same sample provided the 21 T cell receptor beta chains below, sequenced in a study of blood T cell repertoires in COVID-19. TCRdb's table, derived via immunoSEQ multiplex PCR, lists solely in-frame clones and lacks some. Here the sample spans 150,000 to 200,000 clones, approximately 89% being singletons. Input material: peripheral blood. Receptors were obtained from a man in his 70s with acute or convalescent COVID-19.

This clone was recorded once. CDR3 coding DNA: TGTGCCAGCAGCCAAGTGTTAGCGTCCTCACTTGGCTACACCTTC. Translated: CASSQVLASSLGYTF. This chain uses TRBV4-2 with TRBJ1-2; D not certain. V was pared by 1 base and J by 7 bases, with 16 bases between. The CDR3 is made up of 15 amino acids. The germline V gene has CDR1 LGHNA and CDR2 YNFKEQ.

The table lists this clone with a few counts. The chain employs TRBV2 and TRBJ1-1; D remains ambiguous. Trimming left V 1 base short and J 11 bases short, with 11 bases between. This CDR3 has 12 residues. The germline gives CDR1 SNHLY, CDR2 FYNNEI. In DNA, the CDR3 is TGTGCCAGCAGTGAAGTGAGCGGTGTGGCTTTCTTT. Translated, it gives CASSEVSGVAFF.

The table lists this clone with a few counts. The chain couples TRBV28 to TRBJ2-6; D remains ambiguous. The V gene lost 6 bases and the J gene lost 9 bases, with 12 bases spanning the gap. Germline V gene data show CDR1 as MDHEN and CDR2 as SYDVKM. This CDR3 comprises 13 residues. Written as DNA, the CDR3 is TGTGCCAGCAGACCTAATGCTGTCAACGTCCTGACTTTC. Amino acid sequence: CASRPNAVNVLTF.

V and J are TRBV6-5 and TRBJ1-1, with D possibly being TRBD1 (5 bases). The CDR3 is 14 residues long. Per the germline V gene, CDR1 is MNHEY and CDR2 is SVGAGI. Deletions cut 7 bases from V and 0 bases from J, with 12 bases between. CDR3 sequence: CASKWTSMNTEAFF. The DNA of the CDR3 is TGTGCCAGCAAGTGGACAAGCATGAACACTGAAGCTTTCTTT.

The chain is built from TRBV9 and TRBJ2-1; D not resolved. The CDR3 runs 12 residues. V lost 5 bases to trimming and J lost 9 bases, with 12 bases between them. Germline values: CDR1 SGDLS, CDR2 YYNGEE. CDR3 nucleotides: TGTGCCAGCAGGTTGAGAGGTGGTGAGCAGTTCTTC. Encoded protein: CASRLRGGEQFF.

V gene TRBV9 combines with J gene TRBJ2-1, with 7 positions matching TRBD1. This CDR3 is 16 amino acids long. Germline lookup yields CDR1 SGDLS and CDR2 YYNGEE. V shed 0 bases, J shed 2 bases, and the junction held 5 bases outside the gene matches. CDR3 coding DNA: TGTGCCAGCAGCGTAGAGGGGCAGGGGGCCTACAATGAGCAGTTCTTC. This gives the protein CASSVEGQGAYNEQFF. Filled out from reference TRBV9 and TRBJ2-1, the complete variable domain reads DSGVTQTPKHLITATGQRVTLRCSPRSGDLSVYWYQQSLDQGLQFLIQYYNGEERAKGNILERFSAQQFPDLHSELNLSSLELGDSALYFCASSVEGQGAYNEQFFGPGTRLTVL.

The chain has TRBV27 and TRBJ1-5; the D gene is possibly TRBD1 (6 bases). Per germline, CDR1 MNHEY and CDR2 SMNVEV (reference sequence). V gave up 8 bases and J gave up 3 bases, with 14 bases separating them. The CDR3 is made up of 14 amino acids. The CDR3 sequence is CASPRGVFNQPQHF. Written as DNA, the CDR3 is TGTGCCAGCCCCAGGGGAGTTTTCAATCAGCCCCAGCATTTT.

The chain links TRBV9 to TRBJ2-7; TRBD1 matches at 8 bases. V was pared by 2 bases and J by 6 bases, with 4 bases of the junction left unmatched. Germline V CDR1 and CDR2: SGDLS, YYNGEE. CDR3 length equals 13 residues. CDR3 DNA sequence: TGTGCCAGCAGCGTCATCGACAGGGGCGAGCAGTACTTC. Translated, it gives CASSVIDRGEQYF.

This chain connects TRBV25-1 to TRBJ1-1; tentative D call: TRBD1 (6 bases). Trimming took 7 bases from V and 4 from J, leaving 16 bases between them. There are 14 residues in the CDR3. Germline V gives CDR1 MGHDK, CDR2 SYGVNS. Written as DNA, the CDR3 is TGTGCCAGCACATCTCAGGGGTATGGCACTGAAGCTTTCTTT. This gives the protein CASTSQGYGTEAFF.

The rearrangement uses TRBV21-1 and TRBJ1-1; the DNA was not compared with TRBD1, the D call given in the table. TRBV21-1 is assigned pseudogene status. This CDR3 spans 16 amino acids. The CDR3 loop reads CASSKGGGQRNTEAFF. CDR3 in DNA: TGTGCCAGCAGCAAAGGTGGGGGACAGAGGAACACTGAAGCTTTCTTT.

The chain uses TRBV27 and TRBJ2-5; D not certain. The CDR3 loop spans 12 amino acids. The germline V gene has CDR1 MNHEY and CDR2 SMNVEV (reference sequence). V was shortened by 8 bases and J by 5 bases, with 12 bases between the two germline ends. DNA of the CDR3: TGTGCCAGCGGATTAGCCGGGGAGACCCAGTACTTC. Its protein is CASGLAGETQYF.

The CDR3 bases are TGTGCCAGCAGCGTAAGTTCAGGGCACACTGAAGCTTTCTTT. Translated: CASSVSSGHTEAFF. The rearrangement links TRBV9 to TRBJ1-1, with D possibly TRBD1 on 5 matching bases. This CDR3 is 14 amino acids long. Trimming left V 1 base short and J 3 bases short, with 10 bases between. The germline V gene encodes CDR1 SGDLS and CDR2 YYNGEE. Filled out from reference TRBV9 and TRBJ1-1, the complete variable domain reads DSGVTQTPKHLITATGQRVTLRCSPRSGDLSVYWYQQSLDQGLQFLIQYYNGEERAKGNILERFSAQQFPDLHSELNLSSLELGDSALYFCASSVSSGHTEAFFGQGTRLTVV.

The V call is TRBV24-1, the J call TRBJ2-7, with TRBD1 as a possible D gene (6 bases). Germline V gives CDR1 KGHDR, CDR2 SFDVKD. The CDR3 extends over 13 amino acids. V lost 9 bases, J lost 1 base, and 12 bases lay in between. This CDR3 is CATQGHESYEQYF. The DNA for the CDR3 is TGTGCCACCCAGGGACATGAATCCTACGAGCAGTACTTC.

The chain has TRBV5-5 and TRBJ1-1; D remains ambiguous. The CDR3 sequence is 15 residues long. Trimming removed 3 bases at V and 1 base at J, with 13 bases between. Germline loops: CDR1 SGHKS, CDR2 YYEKEE (reference sequence). The CDR3 protein is CASSYLIAGNTEAFF. The CDR3 nucleotides are TGTGCCAGCAGCTATCTCATCGCGGGGAACACTGAAGCTTTCTTT.

The chain carries TRBV28 and TRBJ1-2, with 7 nucleotides matching TRBD1. Germline CDR1 reads MDHEN; CDR2 reads SYDVKM. Losses at the gene ends were 7 bases for V and 5 bases for J; bases not matched to a gene: 10. The length of the CDR3 is 14 residues. The CDR3 DNA reads TGTGCCAGCATTGGGGCAGGGGGATGGTATGGCTACACCTTC. Translated: CASIGAGGWYGYTF.

The rearrangement links TRBV19 to TRBJ1-5; TRBD1 matches at 7 bases. Germline values: CDR1 LNHDA, CDR2 SQIVND (reference sequence). V dropped 4 bases and J dropped 4; count of bases not matched to a gene: 7. The CDR3 is 15 amino acids. DNA for the CDR3: TGTGCCAGTAGTACTCCCGGGACAGCTAATCAGCCCCAGCATTTT. This translates into CASSTPGTANQPQHF. Variable domain in full (rest from reference TRBV19 and TRBJ1-5): DGGITQSPKYLFRKEGQNVTLSCEQNLNHDAMYWYRQDPGQGLRLIYYSQIVNDFQKGDIAEGYSVSREKKESFPLTVTSAQKNPTAFYLCASSTPGTANQPQHFGDGTRLSIL.

The J gene is TRBJ2-5, the V gene TRBV11-3; D might be TRBD1 (6 bases). Germline-derived CDR1 and CDR2 are SGHNT and YENEEA. This CDR3 spans 14 amino acids. V was cut by 3 bases and J by 4 bases, with 12 bases left in between. The CDR3 coding sequence is TGTGCCAGCAGCTTGGCGACAGGTTCAGAGACCCAGTACTTC. This gives the protein CASSLATGSETQYF.

This clone was observed once. The chain joins TRBV4-2 to TRBJ1-2, with a possible D match to TRBD1 (5 bases). The CDR3 spans 14 residues. The germline V gene encodes CDR1 LGHNA and CDR2 YNFKEQ. V was pared by 1 base and J by 2 bases, with 8 bases between. The CDR3 spells CASSQASGNYGYTF. The CDR3 nucleotides read TGTGCCAGCAGCCAAGCGTCAGGGAACTATGGCTACACCTTC.

About this clone: In the same sample, other DNA sequences code for this CDR3. The CDR3 loop reads CASSYGTTSTDTQYF. DNA for the CDR3: TGTGCCAGCAGTTACGGGACAACTAGCACAGATACGCAGTATTTT. The V gene is TRBV6-5, the J gene TRBJ2-3, with a weak D call TRBD1 (6 bases). The CDR3 has 15 residues. The V end was cut by 2 bases, the J end by 0 bases, with 9 bases between. Germline CDR1 and CDR2: MNHEY and SVGAGI.

This CDR3 reads CASSSQTGIGYF. The CDR3 region has the DNA TGTGCCAGCAGTTCCCAGACAGGCATCGGGTACTTC. The rearrangement joins TRBV12-3 or TRBV12-4 to TRBJ2-7, with D perhaps TRBD1 (6 bases). Trimming shortened V by 4 bases and J by 12 bases, and 16 bases separated the two germline ends. CDR3 length: 12 amino acids.

The V gene is TRBV10-1, the J gene TRBJ1-4; 7 bases agree with TRBD1. Germline V gives CDR1 WNHNN, CDR2 SYGVQD (reference sequence). The J segment lost 8 bases and the V segment lost 5 bases, leaving 5 bases of the junction unmatched. The CDR3 is made up of 13 amino acids. CDR3 sequence reads: CASSPGGSEKLFF. In DNA form, the CDR3 reads TGCGCCAGCAGTCCAGGGGGGTCCGAAAAACTGTTTTTT.